This T cell receptor beta chain emerged from a study of response to subunit inactivated influenza vaccine. TCRdb called the RT-PCR reads again in MiXCR, with one record for every CDR3 protein. The sample shows over 650,000 distinct CDR3 sequences, less than 20% of them seen only once. This clonotype was counted a few times. The CDR3 contains 15 residues. With 0 bases removed from V and 2 bases from J, the gap between germline ends came to 10 bases. Germline assignment: CDR1 ENHRY and CDR2 SYGVKD. This material consisted of PBMCs from blood, taken 5 days after vaccination. This TCR was recovered from a man in his forties or fifties who received an inactivated influenza vaccine. The chain uses TRBV10-3 and TRBJ2-5, with TRBD1 as a possible D gene (5 bases). Here the CDR3 DNA reads TGTGCCATCAGTGAGTCGGGGCAGTCACAAGAGACCCAGTACTTC. This translates into CAISESGQSQETQYF.